Listed below are T cell receptor beta chains from one sample, sequenced in a study of human T cells and chemical hapten exposure. TCRdb fed the RACE reads into MiXCR, producing one record per CDR3 protein. The sample carries more than 65,000 distinct CDR3 sequences, 25% to 40% recorded once. The sample in question was whole blood, obtained in connection with sensitization to the hapten diphenylcyclopropenone (DPC). The source of these receptors is a man in his forties with alopecia areata. Some clones in this sample may be carry-over from other donors' samples. The CDR3 runs from the conserved cysteine through the conserved F or W. The order of the fields is D gene, J gene, V gene, clone size, CDR3 DNA, CDR3 protein. D genes are given only for firm matches. Only part of the rows carry a size: once, few, many, or a class if the clone is expanded.

. TRBJ2-6 TRBV7-9 few TGTGCCAGCAGCTTAGGAGCGTCGGCCGGGCCTGGGGCCAACGTCCTGACTTTC CASSLGASAGPGANVLTF
TRBD1 TRBJ1-1 TRBV7-9 few TGTGCCAGCAGCGGCGACAGGGGGCTCACTGAAGCTTTCTTT CASSGDRGLTEAFF
TRBD2 TRBJ2-1 TRBV4-2 . TGTGCCAGCAGCCAAAGAGAACTAGCGGGAGGGCCAAATAAGCAGTTCTTC CASSQRELAGGPNKQFF
. TRBJ1-1 TRBV5-6 few TGTGCCAGCAGCCCGGACAGTGGTCGTTTTGAAGCTTTCTTT CASSPDSGRFEAFF
TRBD2 TRBJ2-1 TRBV6-6 . TGTGCCAGCAGTCGTGGACTAGCGGGAGGAGCTACTGAGCAGTTCTTC CASSRGLAGGATEQFF
. TRBJ2-2 TRBV12-3/TRBV12-4 few TGTGCCAGCTCTAGGGGGGGTGAGGTCGGGGAGCTGTTTTTT CASSRGGEVGELFF
TRBD2 TRBJ2-3 TRBV12-3/TRBV12-4 . TGTGCCAGCAGCTGGGGACTAGCGGGGATCACAGATACGCAGTATTTT CASSWGLAGITDTQYF
. TRBJ2-7 TRBV6-5 . TGTGCCAGCAGTCGGGACTCCCTGGGTGAGCAGTACTTC CASSRDSLGEQYF
TRBD2 TRBJ2-2 TRBV7-9 many TGTGCCAGCAGCTCCTATGTGACTAGCGGGAACACCGGGGAGCTGTTTTTT CASSSYVTSGNTGELFF
. TRBJ2-1 TRBV12-3/TRBV12-4 . TGTGCCAGCAACCTACAGGGTTCGGGTAGCTCCTACAATGAGCAGTTCTTC CASNLQGSGSSYNEQFF
. TRBJ1-1 TRBV6-6 . TGTGCCAGCAGTTACTCCGTCAAGGACACTGAAGCTTTCTTT CASSYSVKDTEAFF
. TRBJ2-7 TRBV7-9 . TGTGCCAGCAGCCCCGAGTACAGGACCTACGAGCAGTACTTC CASSPEYRTYEQYF
TRBD2 TRBJ2-3 TRBV20-1 few TGCAGTGCTAGACTAGCGGTCACAGATACGCAGTATTTT CSARLAVTDTQYF
. TRBJ1-5 TRBV3-1 once TGTGCCAGCAGCCAAGATTTAGGTGAGCTACAGCCCCAGCATTTT CASSQDLGELQPQHF